The 18 T cell receptor beta chains below were found in one sample sequenced in a study of T cell responses to AZD1222 COVID-19 vaccine. The table came from immunoSEQ multiplex PCR; TCRdb's copy has only in-frame clones and leaves some out. This sample has about 150,000 clones, with roughly nine tenths found just once. The specimen was peripheral blood, collected on day 0 of AZD1222 vaccination. These receptor sequences come from an adult in good health.

The chain joins TRBV19 to TRBJ1-6; tentatively, D is TRBD1 (5 bases). The CDR3 contains 14 residues. Germline V gives CDR1 LNHDA, CDR2 SQIVND (reference sequence). The germline V and J ends were trimmed by 3 bases and 8 bases, with 11 bases remaining between them. The CDR3 protein is CASSIRVDDSPLHF. The CDR3 nucleotides read TGTGCCAGTAGTATCAGGGTAGACGATTCACCCCTCCACTTT.

The rearrangement uses TRBV24-1 and TRBJ2-1; D uncertain. CDR3 length equals 16 residues. Germline CDR1 reads KGHDR; CDR2 reads SFDVKD. V lost 0 bases, J lost 3 bases, and 11 bases lay in between. Here the CDR3 DNA reads TGTGCCACCAGTGATTTGCCGGGTTCTCACTACAATGAGCAGTTCTTC. Encoded protein: CATSDLPGSHYNEQFF.

The rearrangement joins TRBV7-8 to TRBJ1-1; 8 positions agree with TRBD1. This CDR3 has 15 residues. In germline, CDR1 is SGHVS, CDR2 FQNEAQ. The J segment lost 4 bases and the V segment lost 7 bases, leaving 11 bases of the junction unmatched. The CDR3 spells CASNPRDRLGTEAFF. For the CDR3, the DNA is TGTGCCAGCAACCCGAGGGACAGGTTGGGCACTGAAGCTTTCTTT.

The CDR3 DNA is TGTGCCAGCTCACGCTCGAGGGGGGGAGCCATGAACACTGAAGCTTTCTTT. This codes for CASSRSRGGAMNTEAFF. This chain links TRBV18 with TRBJ1-1; possible D gene TRBD1, 6 bases. The germline V and J ends were trimmed by 4 bases and 0 bases, with 18 bases remaining between them. This CDR3 is 17 amino acids long. Germline CDR1 KGHSH, CDR2 LQKENI.

The chain joins TRBV28 to TRBJ2-1, with D perhaps being TRBD1 or TRBD2 (5 bases each). The CDR3 is 15 amino acids. The germline CDR1 and CDR2 sequences are MDHEN and SYDVKM. With 9 bases removed from V and 4 bases from J, the gap between germline ends came to 19 bases. The CDR3 here is CASLGEGPPYNEQFF. As DNA, the CDR3 is TGTGCCAGTCTCGGCGAGGGGCCCCCGTACAATGAGCAGTTCTTC.

In its sample, this clone was seen once. This chain connects TRBV6-5 to TRBJ1-2, with 10 bases lining up with TRBD1. CDR1 and CDR2 (germline): MNHEY, SVGAGI. The junction had 5 bases not matched to a gene; V was cut back by 5 bases and J by 8 bases. The CDR3 totals 13 residues. The CDR3 DNA reads TGTGCCAGCAGTCCCCGGACAGGGGGAGGCTACACCTTC. It translates to CASSPRTGGGYTF.

This clone was seen once. This rearrangement joins TRBV2 to TRBJ1-2; no firm D call. The V and J ends lost 4 bases and 8 bases respectively, with 11 bases between them. The V gene's germline CDR1 is SNHLY and CDR2 FYNNEI. The CDR3 has 12 amino acids. CDR3: CASSVRAWGYTF. CDR3 bases: TGTGCCAGCAGTGTTCGGGCTTGGGGCTACACCTTC.

The gene calls are TRBV5-6 and TRBJ2-7, with a possible D match to TRBD2 (5 bases). Trimming shortened V by 4 bases and J by 1 base, and 21 bases separated the two germline ends. The CDR3 is 17 residues long. Germline loops: CDR1 SGHDT, CDR2 YYEEEE. The CDR3 sequence is CASSPRVRREFSYEQYF. In nucleotides, the CDR3 is TGTGCCAGCAGCCCCCGGGTAAGAAGGGAGTTTTCCTACGAGCAGTACTTC.

This chain uses TRBV27 with TRBJ1-5; perhaps TRBD1 as D (5 bases). CDR1 and CDR2 from the germline V gene are MNHEY and SMNVEV (reference sequence). V lost 2 bases and J 0 bases, leaving 11 bases between the germline ends. The CDR3 loop spans 16 amino acids. The chain's CDR3 is CASSLGGGYSNQPQHF. For the CDR3, the DNA is TGTGCCAGCAGTTTAGGGGGGGGGTATAGCAATCAGCCCCAGCATTTT.

The chain has TRBV5-1 and TRBJ2-1, with TRBD2 identical over 13 bases. Unmatched junction bases numbered 3, after V lost 3 bases and J lost 6 bases. The germline CDR1 and CDR2 sequences are SGHRS and YFSETQ. This CDR3 is 15 amino acids long. CDR3: CASSSGLAGPNEQFF. The CDR3 bases are TGCGCCAGCAGCTCGGGACTAGCGGGACCCAATGAGCAGTTCTTC.

The rearrangement uses TRBV11-3 and TRBJ2-7; no reliable D call. Between the trimmed V and J ends, which lost 1 base and 6 bases, there was a span of 13 bases. Germline CDR1 reads SGHNT; CDR2 reads YENEEA. The CDR3 spans 14 residues. This CDR3 reads CASSLGRSSLEQYF. For the CDR3, the DNA is TGTGCCAGCAGCTTAGGCAGGTCCAGCCTCGAGCAGTACTTC. The whole variable domain, remainder taken from reference TRBV11-3 and TRBJ2-7, is EAGVVQSPRYKIIEKKQPVAFWCNPISGHNTLYWYLQNLGQGPELLIRYENEEAVDDSQLPKDRFSAERLKGVDSTLKIQPAELGDSAVYLCASSLGRSSLEQYFGPGTRLTVT.

V usage is TRBV7-2 and J usage is TRBJ2-7, with D perhaps matching TRBD2 (6 bases). The CDR3 is 15 amino acids. Looked up from germline, CDR1 is SGHTA and CDR2 is FQGNSA. V was cut by 3 bases and J by 2 bases, with 14 bases left in between. The chain's CDR3 is CASSFLTTRPYEQYF. CDR3 coding DNA: TGTGCCAGCAGCTTTCTTACGACTAGACCCTACGAGCAGTACTTC.

The rearrangement links TRBV6-4 to TRBJ1-5; TRBD1 aligns across 7 bases. CDR1 is MRHNA, CDR2 SNTAGT, per germline. CDR3 length equals 14 residues. With 9 bases clipped from V and 5 bases from J, the junction kept 10 bases outside the gene matches. The CDR3 coding sequence is TGTGCCAGGAGGACGACAGGGATGGATCAGCCCCAGCATTTT. Encoded protein: CARRTTGMDQPQHF.

V usage is TRBV5-1 and J usage is TRBJ2-7; D possibly uses TRBD1 or TRBD2 (5 bases each). V was shortened by 7 bases and J by 3 bases, with 32 bases between the two germline ends. Per the germline V gene, CDR1 is SGHRS and CDR2 is YFSETQ. This CDR3 is built from 19 residues. The DNA for the CDR3 is TGCGCCAGCGCTTCCGGACTGCTGGGGCCACCGACACGGAGCTACGAGCAGTACTTC. Translating gives CASASGLLGPPTRSYEQYF.

The chain recombines TRBV14 with TRBJ1-3, with 8 bases matching TRBD1. The CDR3 runs 18 residues. Germline trimming cut 3 bases from V and 0 bases from J; bases unmatched to any gene: 10. CDR1 and CDR2 from the germline V gene are SGHDN and FVKESK. The CDR3 spells CASSHSRGQGRSGNTIYF. The CDR3 nucleotides are TGTGCCAGCAGCCACTCCCGCGGACAGGGTCGCTCTGGAAACACCATATATTTT.

This clone was seen once. This sequence joins TRBV5-4 and TRBJ2-5; TRBD2 matches 9 bases. Germline assignment: CDR1 SGHNT and CDR2 YYREEE (reference sequence). The CDR3 is 15 amino acids. V was clipped by 3 bases and J by 4 bases; unmatched bases: 7. The CDR3 loop reads CASSWELAGGETQYF. The CDR3 nucleotides are TGTGCCAGCAGCTGGGAACTAGCGGGCGGAGAGACCCAGTACTTC.

This clone was seen many times. J is TRBJ2-2 and V is TRBV5-4; D gene ambiguous. Trimming removed 0 bases from V and 7 bases from J, with 7 bases in between. CDR1 is SGHNT and CDR2 is YYREEE in the germline V gene (reference sequence). The CDR3 extends over 13 amino acids. The CDR3 DNA reads TGTGCCAGCAGCTTGGAAGCAAACGGGGAGCTGTTTTTT. It codes for CASSLEANGELFF.

On this clone: Other DNA sequences in this specimen translate into the identical CDR3. This chain uses TRBV3-1 (or the pseudogene TRBV3-2) with TRBJ1-3; D call uncertain. V dropped 4 bases and J dropped 1 base, with 2 bases sitting between them. The CDR3 totals 12 residues. Germline V lookup: CDR1 LGHDT, CDR2 YNNKEL (reference sequence). The CDR3 nucleotides are TGTGCCAGCAGCCTGTCTGGAAACACCATATATTTT. As protein: CASSLSGNTIYF.